The rows below give T cell receptor beta chains drawn from one sample of a study of PD-L1 blockade in urothelial cancer. Assay: immunoSEQ multiplex PCR; the TCRdb copy retains only in-frame clones and omits some. The sample lists around 120,000 clones, approximately 85% occurring once. The sample consisted of PBMCs, taken around atezolizumab (anti-PD-L1) treatment. The receptors originated from a man aged 45-65 years with urothelial cancer. Both conserved end residues are part of each CDR3. The order of the fields is CDR3 length, J gene, clone size, V gene, D gene, CDR3 protein, CDR3 DNA. A D gene is named only where the DNA matches it firmly. The size entry is marked missing in some rows and otherwise reads once, few, many or a size class.

15	TRBJ2-7	.	TRBV15	TRBD2	CATSKAGTEPYEQYF	TGTGCCACCAGCAAAGCGGGGACGGAACCCTACGAGCAGTACTTC
16	TRBJ2-1	.	TRBV7-9	.	CASSLRSTGSYNEQFF	TGTGCCAGCAGCTTACGAAGCACAGGTTCCTACAATGAGCAGTTCTTC
15	TRBJ2-3	.	TRBV4-1	TRBD2	CASSQAGSGGDTQYF	TGCGCCAGCAGCCAAGCCGGTAGCGGGGGAGATACGCAGTATTTT
14	TRBJ2-7	.	TRBV18	TRBD2	CASSETSGSAEQYF	TGTGCCAGCTCAGAGACTAGCGGGAGTGCCGAGCAGTACTTC
17	TRBJ2-5	.	TRBV7-9	.	CASVSLEERQAQETQYF	TGTGCCAGCGTCTCGCTTGAGGAAAGACAGGCCCAAGAGACCCAGTACTTC
12	TRBJ2-1	.	TRBV5-8	.	CASSLFPYEQFF	TGTGCCAGCAGCTTGTTCCCGTATGAGCAGTTCTTC
17	TRBJ2-2	.	TRBV30	TRBD2	CAWSLLAGGSRTGELFF	TGTGCCTGGAGTTTGTTAGCGGGAGGGTCTCGGACCGGGGAGCTGTTTTTT
17	TRBJ2-3	.	TRBV5-6	TRBD2	CASSTSGLAGGTDTQYF	TGTGCCAGCAGCACATCTGGACTAGCGGGAGGAACAGATACGCAGTATTTT
15	TRBJ1-6	.	TRBV6-5	.	CASSTQTGLNSPLHF	TGTGCCAGCAGTACTCAGACAGGCCTTAATTCACCCCTCCACTTT
11	TRBJ1-2	.	TRBV28	.	CASSFRGGYTF	TGTGCCAGCAGTTTTAGGGGGGGCTACACCTTC
16	TRBJ1-3	.	TRBV28	.	CASSRTGVKSGNTIYF	TGTGCCAGTTCACGGACGGGGGTGAAGTCTGGAAACACCATATATTTT
15	TRBJ2-2	few	TRBV21-1	.	CASRPSGRAYGELFF	TGTGCCAGCAGACCAAGCGGGAGGGCCTACGGGGAGCTGTTTTTT
16	TRBJ2-5	.	TRBV19	.	CASSPRGSGGQQTQYF	TGTGCCAGTAGTCCACGGGGCAGCGGGGGACAGCAGACCCAGTACTTC
15	TRBJ2-7	.	TRBV11-2	TRBD2	CASSTREGRSYEQYF	TGTGCCAGCAGCACCCGGGAGGGGCGGTCCTACGAGCAGTACTTC
15	TRBJ2-1	.	TRBV19	TRBD1	CASKSKTGSYNEQFF	TGTGCCAGTAAGTCGAAGACAGGGAGTTACAATGAGCAGTTCTTC
13	TRBJ2-2	.	TRBV28	.	CASSFRYTGELFF	TGTGCCAGCAGTTTCCGGTACACCGGGGAGCTGTTTTTT
17	TRBJ2-1	.	TRBV5-1	TRBD2	CASSLAAASGIRNEQFF	TGCGCCAGCAGCTTGGCCGCGGCTAGCGGGATTAGGAATGAGCAGTTCTTC
14	TRBJ2-3	.	TRBV7-9	TRBD2	CASSRQRDTDTQYF	TGTGCCAGCAGCCGCCAGCGGGACACAGATACGCAGTATTTT
14	TRBJ2-2	once	TRBV9	.	CASSVVVATGELFF	TGTGCCAGCAGCGTAGTGGTGGCCACCGGGGAGCTGTTTTTT
18	TRBJ2-1	.	TRBV11-3	.	CASSLDSWTGTPSNEQFF	TGTGCCAGCAGCTTAGATTCCTGGACCGGGACTCCGAGCAATGAGCAGTTCTTC
14	TRBJ2-7	.	TRBV15	.	CATSRDTGSYEQYF	TGTGCCACCAGCAGAGATACAGGGTCCTACGAGCAGTACTTC
13	TRBJ2-2	.	TRBV30	.	CAWSAYSGGELFF	TGTGCCTGGAGTGCTTACTCGGGCGGGGAGCTGTTTTTT
15	TRBJ1-4	.	TRBV5-8	TRBD1	CASSLYGTGNEKLFF	TGTGCCAGCAGCTTGTATGGGACAGGGAACGAAAAACTGTTTTTT
15	TRBJ2-3	once	TRBV6-5	TRBD2	CASRAGGPITDTQYF	TGTGCCAGCAGAGCGGGAGGGCCGATAACAGATACGCAGTATTTT
14	TRBJ2-7	once	TRBV5-1	TRBD2	CASSLVRESYEQYF	TGCGCCAGCAGCTTGGTGCGGGAGTCTTACGAGCAGTACTTC
14	TRBJ1-2	few	TRBV7-9	TRBD1	CASSLQGARNGYTF	TGTGCCAGCAGCCTACAGGGGGCAAGGAATGGCTACACCTTC
14	TRBJ2-3	once	TRBV9	.	CASSRTGSTDTQYF	TGTGCCAGCAGCCGAACTGGTAGCACAGATACGCAGTATTTT
13	TRBJ1-3	few	TRBV6-1	.	CASSRGSGNTIYF	TGTGCCAGCAGCAGGGGATCTGGAAACACCATATATTTT
14	TRBJ1-3	.	TRBV11-2	TRBD1	CASSLRDRVNTIYF	TGTGCCAGCAGCCTCCGGGACAGGGTAAACACCATATATTTT
17	TRBJ2-7	.	TRBV7-2	TRBD1	CASSSRFPKGQLYEQYF	TGTGCCAGCAGCTCCCGTTTTCCCAAGGGACAGCTCTACGAGCAGTACTTC